The sequence of this T cell receptor beta chain was determined in a study of blood T cell repertoires in COVID-19. In the study overall: There were acute and convalescent COVID-19 samples, and they came from the United States, Italy and Spain.

This CDR3 has 13 residues. Trimming removed 3 bases at V and 5 bases at J, with 10 bases between. Germline V gene sequence: CDR1 LNHDA, CDR2 SQIVND (reference sequence). The assay was immunoSEQ multiplex PCR, and TCRdb's table has in-frame clones only and misses some. The sample lists about 230,000 clones, approximately 88% seen once, with 27% in the top ten. The sequence derives from a man between 35 and 55 years old with acute or convalescent COVID-19. The rearrangement joins TRBV19 to TRBJ1-2, with a weak D call TRBD1 (6 bases). Specimen: peripheral blood. CDR3 DNA: TGTGCCAGTAGTATGGGACAAGGGTATGGCTACACCTTC. Residues: CASSMGQGYGYTF.